A selection of T cell receptor beta chains follows, all from one sample in a study of blood T cell repertoires in COVID-19. Here immunoSEQ multiplex PCR was the method, and the copy in TCRdb shows in-frame clones only, minus some. There are 200,000 to 250,000 clones in the sample; approximately 80% occur only once, and approximately 1.8% lies in the top ten. Material: peripheral blood. The receptor source for this set is a man aged 25-45 years who had recovered from COVID-19. The CDR3 runs from the conserved cysteine through the conserved F or W. A D gene is named only where the DNA matches it firmly. Only some rows state a clone size, as once, few, many or a class for expanded clones.

d_call,clone_size,j_call,v_call,cdr3_nt,cdr3_aa
TRBD2,NA,TRBJ2-1,TRBV2,TGTGCCAGCAGTGAAAACCTAGCGGGGGGCGATATCTTC,CASSENLAGGDIF
TRBD2,few,TRBJ2-1,TRBV4-1,TGCGCCAGCAGCCCGGGACTAGCGGGGAGTTTCGAGCAGTTCTTC,CASSPGLAGSFEQFF
TRBD1,few,TRBJ2-3,TRBV25-1,TGTGCCAGCAGTGAATCAAGGGACAGAGATACGCAGTATTTT,CASSESRDRDTQYF
NA,few,TRBJ2-3,TRBV6-1,TGTGCCAGCAGTGAAACATGGCGGAGCAGACCAATCACAGATACGCAGTATTTT,CASSETWRSRPITDTQYF
TRBD2,NA,TRBJ2-3,TRBV24-1,TGTGCCACCAGTGATGCGACTAGCGCAGGGGATACGCAGTATTTT,CATSDATSAGDTQYF
TRBD2,NA,TRBJ2-1,TRBV2,TGTGCCAGCAGTGACTACGGGGGGGCCTACAATGAGCAGTTCTTC,CASSDYGGAYNEQFF
NA,NA,TRBJ2-2,TRBV19,TGTGCCAGTAGTAAGGGCAGGGAGGTGTCCGGGGAGCTGTTTTTT,CASSKGREVSGELFF
TRBD2,NA,TRBJ2-1,TRBV7-9,TGTGCCAGCAGCTTCAGCGGGGGGGCTCTCTACAATGAGCAGTTCTTC,CASSFSGGALYNEQFF
TRBD1,NA,TRBJ2-1,TRBV5-1,TGCGCCAGCGCGTCGGGACAGGGATTCGATTGGGGGCACAATGAGCAGTTCTTC,CASASGQGFDWGHNEQFF
NA,once,TRBJ2-2,TRBV12-5,TGTGCTAGTGGCCAGGGACAGAACACCGGGGAGCTGTTTTTT,CASGQGQNTGELFF
NA,NA,TRBJ1-2,TRBV27,TGTGCCAGCAGCCCCCGGGAGCCTACTGGCTACACCTTC,CASSPREPTGYTF
TRBD1,NA,TRBJ1-2,TRBV3-1/TRBV3-2,TGTGCCAGCAGCCAAGAAAACAGGGGGAACTATGGCTACACCTTC,CASSQENRGNYGYTF
NA,NA,TRBJ1-4,TRBV7-6,TGTGCCAGCAGCGGCCCTAATGAAAAACTGTTTTTT,CASSGPNEKLFF
TRBD1,NA,TRBJ2-7,TRBV6-1,TGTGCCAGCAGTGAATGGTACAGGGGTATCGACGAGCAGTACTTC,CASSEWYRGIDEQYF
TRBD1,once,TRBJ1-1,TRBV5-4,TGTGCCAGCAGGCGACAGGGGGGAAGCACTGAAGCTTTCTTT,CASRRQGGSTEAFF
NA,NA,TRBJ1-3,TRBV2,TGTGCCAGTGCTCCGGGAACCTCTGGAAACACCATATATTTT,CASAPGTSGNTIYF
TRBD2,NA,TRBJ2-7,TRBV29-1,TGCAGCGTTGGACAGGCGACTAGCGGGCAGTACTTC,CSVGQATSGQYF
TRBD2,NA,TRBJ2-2,TRBV4-2,TGTGCCAGCCGTAGCGGGGGGCTTAACACCGGGGAGCTGTTTTTT,CASRSGGLNTGELFF
TRBD2,NA,TRBJ2-5,TRBV4-1,TGCGCCAGCAGCCCGGCGGTGGCTAGCGGGTACCAAGAGACCCAGTACTTC,CASSPAVASGYQETQYF
NA,once,TRBJ1-1,TRBV5-1,TGCGCCAGCAACCGGGGGGTGAGGAACACTGAAGCTTTCTTT,CASNRGVRNTEAFF
NA,NA,TRBJ1-4,TRBV18,TGTGCCAGCTCACCGGGAGGGGGAAGTGAAAAACTGTTTTTT,CASSPGGGSEKLFF
NA,once,TRBJ2-2,TRBV6-5,TGTGCCAGCAGGGTCAACAGGGACACCGGGGAGCTGTTTTTT,CASRVNRDTGELFF
NA,NA,TRBJ2-5,TRBV2,TGTGCCAGCAGTACTGTTCTAGGGGGGGGCAGACAAGAGACCCAGTACTTC,CASSTVLGGGRQETQYF
TRBD1,once,TRBJ2-1,TRBV5-6,TGTGCCAGCAGCTTCTCAGGGGGCGATGAGCAGTTCTTC,CASSFSGGDEQFF
TRBD1,NA,TRBJ1-1,TRBV2,TGTGCCAGCAGAGAGACAGGGCATCTTAACACTGAAGCTTTCTTT,CASRETGHLNTEAFF
TRBD2,NA,TRBJ2-3,TRBV19,TGTGCCAGTAGTAGAACAGCGGGGAGCACAGATACGCAGTATTTT,CASSRTAGSTDTQYF